This is a list of T cell receptor beta chains from one sample in a study of shared clonotypes between healthy human individuals. The protocol was immunoSEQ multiplex PCR, while the TCRdb copy is restricted to in-frame clones and leaves out a portion. The repertoire holds approximately 2.1 million clones, with approximately 93% as singletons. Source material: naive CD4+ T cells from PBMCs. These receptors all stem from a man aged 18 to 30 in good health. Some clones in this sample may be carry-over from other donors' samples. Both conserved end residues are part of each CDR3. A D gene is named only where the DNA matches it firmly.

d_call	v_call	j_call	cdr3_aa
-	TRBV2	TRBJ1-1	CASRKFMNTEAFF
-	TRBV9	TRBJ2-7	CASSVKSSSYEQYF
-	TRBV5-1	TRBJ2-3	CASSLVSGSTDTQYF
-	TRBV7-2	TRBJ1-5	CASSLDGSNQPQHF
TRBD1	TRBV5-1	TRBJ2-7	CASSLGQGPYEQYF
TRBD1	TRBV4-3	TRBJ2-7	CASSPRQGHEQYF
TRBD1	TRBV11-2	TRBJ2-7	CASSLSWGSGGEQYF
TRBD1	TRBV10-3	TRBJ2-6	CAISEVEGQGPSGANVLTF
-	TRBV28	TRBJ2-2	CASSFGSANTGELFF
-	TRBV6-5	TRBJ2-1	CASSYSTRAEQFF
-	TRBV7-9	TRBJ1-4	CASSAQPTAATNEKLFF
-	TRBV18	TRBJ2-7	CASSPRTGDEQYF
-	TRBV9	TRBJ1-3	CASSAAASGNTIYF
TRBD2	TRBV5-1	TRBJ2-3	CASSPNDPLSSLAVTDTQYF
-	TRBV28	TRBJ1-3	CASSLLGPGNTIYF
TRBD2	TRBV11-2	TRBJ2-1	CASSLVVRASGSHINEQFF
TRBD2	TRBV5-1	TRBJ2-1	CASSLATSATSYNEQFF
-	TRBV5-4	TRBJ2-1	CASSLAFGASYNEQFF
-	TRBV29-1	TRBJ1-1	CSVARVAEKTEAFF
-	TRBV15	TRBJ2-7	CATSRETLRAGDSYEQYF
-	TRBV6-5	TRBJ1-2	CASSYRLGVGGYTF
TRBD2	TRBV25-1	TRBJ2-7	CASSASPGTSDSYEQYF
-	TRBV5-1	TRBJ2-5	CASSLAVVMGYQETQYF
-	TRBV7-2	TRBJ1-5	CASSPVGGSTNQPQHF
TRBD1	TRBV5-1	TRBJ2-5	CASSSLTGVQETQYF
TRBD1	TRBV7-3	TRBJ1-5	CASSLDGRGFSQPQHF
-	TRBV2	TRBJ1-1	CASIDTHTEAFF
TRBD1	TRBV6-1	TRBJ1-5	CASRRTGDYNQPQHF
TRBD1	TRBV7-9	TRBJ2-3	CASSLGQGLTDTQYF
TRBD1	TRBV9	TRBJ2-7	CASSVGGQLSYEQYF
TRBD2	TRBV11-1	TRBJ2-3	CASSRPGLAGSTDTQYF
-	TRBV10-3	TRBJ2-7	CAISDGATGQTYEQYF
TRBD2	TRBV27	TRBJ2-1	CASSPPGTSGSHEQFF
-	TRBV10-3	TRBJ2-1	CAISYTSSRFGHNEQFF
TRBD1	TRBV6-1	TRBJ1-1	CASSLGQGGTEAFF
-	TRBV28	TRBJ1-5	CASSPKDHFRPQHF
-	TRBV5-5	TRBJ2-1	CASSSARRHEQFF
-	TRBV5-1	TRBJ2-7	CASSPRTGGRTYEQYF
-	TRBV15	TRBJ1-5	CATSRAPAGGGQPQHF
TRBD2	TRBV11-2	TRBJ2-4	CASSAGASGSQNIQYF
TRBD2	TRBV23-1	TRBJ2-5	CASSQPKASGRKPQETQYF
-	TRBV4-1	TRBJ2-5	CASSQRGVGGYQETQYF
-	TRBV11-2	TRBJ2-2	CASSHLLDLGPGELFF
TRBD1	TRBV7-3	TRBJ2-3	CASSVQGARTDTQYF
TRBD1	TRBV5-1	TRBJ2-7	CASSSQDRGAYEQYF
-	TRBV11-2	TRBJ2-1	CASSLGEISTNEQFF
-	TRBV2	TRBJ2-3	CASSESQVTDTQYF
-	TRBV21-1	TRBJ1-5	CASSKAGGFSNQPQHF
TRBD2	TRBV7-3	TRBJ2-5	CASSPTSTETQYF
TRBD1	TRBV19	TRBJ1-1	CASSRIGTGGTEAFF
TRBD1	TRBV2	TRBJ1-1	CASSVAPVGGVKAFF
-	TRBV5-1	TRBJ2-5	CASSLGGFGNQETQYF
-	TRBV15	TRBJ2-7	CATSRERYYEQYF